Following are 9 T cell receptor beta chains from one sample sequenced in a study of CD8 T cells in Susac syndrome. The RNA, about 0.5 to 1 ug, was put through reverse transcription using random hexamers. TCRdb fed the immunoSEQ multiplex PCR reads into MiXCR, producing one record per CDR3 protein. The data contain approximately 110,000 distinct CDR3 sequences, 95% to 98% of them singletons. Sequencing input: CD4+ T cells from PBMCs. The receptors come from a human donor in good health.

The chain has TRBV5-1 and TRBJ2-2; 13 bases line up with TRBD2. With V trimmed by 4 bases and J by 6 bases, 9 bases remained unmatched. The CDR3 is made up of 17 amino acids. Germline V lookup: CDR1 SGHRS, CDR2 YFSETQ. The CDR3 DNA follows: TGCGCCAGCAGCGTAGGACTAGCGGGAGTTAATGCCGGGGAGCTGTTTTTT. Protein product: CASSVGLAGVNAGELFF. The full variable domain, with the rest looked up from reference TRBV5-1 and TRBJ2-2, is KAGVTQTPRYLIKTRGQQVTLSCSPISGHRSVSWYQQTPGQGLQFLFEYFSETQRNKGNFPGRFSGRQFSNSRSEMNVSTLELGDSALYLCASSVGLAGVNAGELFFGEGSRLTVL.

A single count supports this clonotype. This chain joins TRBV6-5 and TRBJ2-4; D may correspond to TRBD1 or TRBD2 (5 bases each). CDR3 length equals 13 residues. The germline V gene has CDR1 MNHEY and CDR2 SVGAGI. V was trimmed by 6 bases and J by 6 bases, leaving 12 bases between them. The CDR3 nucleotides are TGTGCCAGCAGCCGGGGCGGCGGAAACATTCAGTACTTC. It specifies CASSRGGGNIQYF.

This rearrangement joins TRBV3-1 to TRBJ2-7, with 10 nucleotides matching TRBD1. CDR3 length: 15 residues. The germline CDR1 and CDR2 sequences are LGHDT and YNNKEL (reference sequence). The trim removed 1 base at V and 1 base at J, leaving 1 base unmatched. CDR3 in amino acids: CASSQGGQGSYEQYF. Written as DNA, the CDR3 is TGTGCCAGCAGCCAAGGGGGACAGGGGTCCTACGAGCAGTACTTC.

The V gene is TRBV18, the J gene TRBJ2-2, with D possibly TRBD2 on 6 matching bases. The V gene lost 5 bases and the J gene lost 1 base, with 11 bases spanning the gap. The length of the CDR3 is 15 residues. The germline gives CDR1 KGHSH, CDR2 LQKENI. The CDR3 nucleotides are TGTGCCAGCTCATACTCCGGGAGGAACACCGGGGAGCTGTTTTTT. Residues: CASSYSGRNTGELFF.

V usage is TRBV4-1 and J usage is TRBJ2-5, with 8 bases matching TRBD2. The CDR3 contains 15 residues. V shed 2 bases and J 2 bases; nucleotides not matched to a gene: 4. Germline assignment: CDR1 MGHRA and CDR2 YSYEKL. In DNA, the CDR3 is TGCGCCAGCAGCCAAATTGAGCGGGGGCAAGAGACCCAGTACTTC. Encoded protein: CASSQIERGQETQYF.

This chain links TRBV6-2 or TRBV6-3 with TRBJ2-2; TRBD2 aligns across 11 bases. The CDR3 is 17 amino acids. Germline trimming cut 2 bases from V and 4 bases from J; bases unmatched to any gene: 6. CDR1 and CDR2 from the germline V gene are MNHEY and SVGEGT. The CDR3 reads CASSYAPLAGVTGELFF. DNA for the CDR3: TGTGCCAGCAGTTACGCCCCACTAGCGGGAGTCACCGGGGAGCTGTTTTTT.

CDR3 protein: CSAKQGAKNIQYF. The CDR3 DNA reads as TGCAGTGCCAAACAAGGGGCCAAAAACATTCAGTACTTC. The chain is built from TRBV20-1 and TRBJ2-4; D is unresolved. Between the trimmed V and J ends, which lost 6 bases and 1 base, there was a span of 10 bases. The germline V gene encodes CDR1 DFQATT and CDR2 SNEGSKA (reference sequence). The CDR3 has 13 residues.

The rearrangement uses TRBV20-1 and TRBJ1-4; D uncertain. Trimming pared 7 bases from V and 2 bases from J, leaving 11 bases between. The CDR3 has 13 amino acids. Looked up from germline, CDR1 is DFQATT and CDR2 is SNEGSKA (reference sequence). CDR3 sequence: CSGLLQTNEKLFF. The CDR3, as DNA: TGCAGTGGTCTACTACAGACTAATGAAAAACTGTTTTTT.

The chain employs TRBV6-1 and TRBJ2-1, with 8 bases fitting TRBD2. The CDR3 extends over 17 amino acids. V lost 1 base, J lost 4 bases, and 9 bases stayed unmatched. Germline V lookup: CDR1 MNHNS, CDR2 SASEGT. The chain's CDR3 is CASSEGSKRGPYNEQFF. The CDR3 nucleotides are TGTGCCAGCAGTGAAGGTTCGAAGCGGGGGCCATACAATGAGCAGTTCTTC.